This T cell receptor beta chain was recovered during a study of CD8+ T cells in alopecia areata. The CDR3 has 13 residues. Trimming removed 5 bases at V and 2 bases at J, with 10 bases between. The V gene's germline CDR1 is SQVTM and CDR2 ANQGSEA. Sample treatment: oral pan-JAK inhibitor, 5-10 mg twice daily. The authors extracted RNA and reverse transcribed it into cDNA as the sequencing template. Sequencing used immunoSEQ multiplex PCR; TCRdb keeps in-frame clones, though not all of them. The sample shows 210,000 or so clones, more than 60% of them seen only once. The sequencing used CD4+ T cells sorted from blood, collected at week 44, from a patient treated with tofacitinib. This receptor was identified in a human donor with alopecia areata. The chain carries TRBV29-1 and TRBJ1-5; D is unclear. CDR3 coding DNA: TGCAGCGTTCTTGGGGATGGCAATCAGCCCCAGCATTTT. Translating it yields CSVLGDGNQPQHF.